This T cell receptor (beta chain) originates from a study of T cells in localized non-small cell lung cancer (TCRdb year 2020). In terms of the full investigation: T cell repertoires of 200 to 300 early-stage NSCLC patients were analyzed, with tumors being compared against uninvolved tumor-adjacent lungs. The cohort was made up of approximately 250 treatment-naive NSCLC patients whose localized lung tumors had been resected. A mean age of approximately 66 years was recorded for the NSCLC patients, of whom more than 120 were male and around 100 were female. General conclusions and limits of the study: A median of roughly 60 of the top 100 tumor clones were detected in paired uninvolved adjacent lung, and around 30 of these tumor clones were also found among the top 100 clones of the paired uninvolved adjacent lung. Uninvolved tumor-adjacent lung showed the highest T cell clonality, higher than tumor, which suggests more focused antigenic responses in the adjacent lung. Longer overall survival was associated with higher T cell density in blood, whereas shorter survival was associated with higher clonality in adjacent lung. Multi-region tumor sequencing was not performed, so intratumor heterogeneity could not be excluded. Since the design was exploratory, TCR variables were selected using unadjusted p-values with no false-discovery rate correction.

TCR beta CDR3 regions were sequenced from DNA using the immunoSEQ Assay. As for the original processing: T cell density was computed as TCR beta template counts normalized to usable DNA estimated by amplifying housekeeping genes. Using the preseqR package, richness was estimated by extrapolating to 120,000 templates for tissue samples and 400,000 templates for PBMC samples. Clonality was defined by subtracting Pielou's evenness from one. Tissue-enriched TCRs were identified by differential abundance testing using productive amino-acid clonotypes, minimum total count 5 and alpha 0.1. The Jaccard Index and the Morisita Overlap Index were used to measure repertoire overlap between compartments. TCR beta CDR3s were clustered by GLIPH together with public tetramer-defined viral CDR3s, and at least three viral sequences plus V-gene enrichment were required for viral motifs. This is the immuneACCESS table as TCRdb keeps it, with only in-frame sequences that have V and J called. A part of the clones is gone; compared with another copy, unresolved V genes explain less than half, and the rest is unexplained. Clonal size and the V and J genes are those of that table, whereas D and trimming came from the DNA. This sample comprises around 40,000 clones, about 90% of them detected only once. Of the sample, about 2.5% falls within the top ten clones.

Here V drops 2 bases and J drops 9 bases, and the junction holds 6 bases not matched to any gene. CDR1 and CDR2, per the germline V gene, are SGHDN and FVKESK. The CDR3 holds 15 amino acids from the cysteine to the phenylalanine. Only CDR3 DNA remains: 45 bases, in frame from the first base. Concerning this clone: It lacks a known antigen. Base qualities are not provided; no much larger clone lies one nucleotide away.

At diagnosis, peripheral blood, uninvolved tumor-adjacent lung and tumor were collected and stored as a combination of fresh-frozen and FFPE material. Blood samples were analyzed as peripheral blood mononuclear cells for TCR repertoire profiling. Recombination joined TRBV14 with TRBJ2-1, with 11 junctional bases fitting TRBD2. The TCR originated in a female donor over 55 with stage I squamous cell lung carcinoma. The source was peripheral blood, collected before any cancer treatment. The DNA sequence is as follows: TGTGCCAGCAGCCAAACTAGCGGGAGAAGGAGTGAGCAGTTCTTC. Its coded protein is CASSQTSGRRSEQFF.